Below, 15 T cell receptor beta chains from the same sample are listed, as sequenced in a study of blood T cell repertoires in COVID-19. TCRdb's table, derived via immunoSEQ multiplex PCR, lists solely in-frame clones and lacks some. The table shows nearly 60,000 clones, with nearly 90% occurring only once. The sample consisted of peripheral blood. Source of these receptors: a man between 60 and 75 years old with active COVID-19.

The CDR3 region is CASSSGTSGVRARETQYF. In nucleotides, the CDR3 is TGTGCCAGCAGCTCCGGGACTAGCGGGGTTCGGGCACGAGAGACCCAGTACTTC. The rearrangement uses TRBV9 and TRBJ2-5, with 13 bases aligning to TRBD2. Germline CDR1 and CDR2: SGDLS and YYNGEE. CDR3 length: 18 amino acids. The V segment lost 4 bases and the J segment 4 bases; nucleotides outside the gene matches: 13.

This chain links TRBV9 with TRBJ2-5; the D gene is possibly TRBD2 (6 bases). CDR3 length equals 15 residues. Trimming stripped 0 bases from V and 5 bases from J, with 14 bases between. Germline V gene sequence: CDR1 SGDLS, CDR2 YYNGEE. CDR3 residues: CASSVGAVAGETQYF. DNA of the CDR3: TGTGCCAGCAGCGTAGGCGCGGTGGCGGGGGAGACCCAGTACTTC.

The chain recombines TRBV5-4 with TRBJ2-3; 10 nucleotides align to TRBD2. J was trimmed by 11 bases and V by 0 bases; bases with no gene match: 15. Germline V gene sequence: CDR1 SGHNT, CDR2 YYREEE (reference sequence). CDR3 length: 17 amino acids. The CDR3 DNA is TGTGCCAGCAGCTTGGGCCTCTCTAGCGGGGGTAATGGAGGGCAGTATTTT. As protein: CASSLGLSSGGNGGQYF.

This chain links TRBV5-1 with TRBJ2-7; D possibly corresponds to TRBD1 (6 bases). The CDR3 contains 14 residues. The V and J ends lost 7 bases and 2 bases respectively, with 16 bases between them. The germline V gene has CDR1 SGHRS and CDR2 YFSETQ. DNA for the CDR3: TGCGCCAGCCTCAAATGGACAGAGCCCTACGAGCAGTACTTC. Translating it yields CASLKWTEPYEQYF.

The genes are TRBV3-1 (or the pseudogene TRBV3-2) and TRBJ2-7; no clear D gene. The CDR3 runs 13 residues. Germline assignment: CDR1 LGHDT and CDR2 YNNKEL (reference sequence). Trimming left V 1 base short and J 0 bases short, with 4 bases between. CDR3 DNA: TGTGCCAGCAGCCAAGGAGTCTCCTACGAGCAGTACTTC. Translating it yields CASSQGVSYEQYF.

The chain couples TRBV5-8 to TRBJ2-3; 7 bases align to TRBD1. Germline V CDR1 and CDR2: SGHTS, YDEGEE. This CDR3 comprises 15 residues. V was clipped by 4 bases and J by 2 bases; unmatched bases: 7. The CDR3 loop reads CASSPTGVLTDTQYF. CDR3 nucleotide sequence: TGTGCCAGCAGCCCTACAGGGGTCCTCACAGATACGCAGTATTTT.

CDR3 loop: CASSTGQGEQETQYF. The CDR3 bases are TGCGCCAGCAGCACCGGACAGGGTGAACAAGAGACCCAGTACTTC. V and J are TRBV5-1 and TRBJ2-5; 8 nucleotides line up with TRBD1. There are 15 residues in the CDR3. CDR1 is SGHRS and CDR2 is YFSETQ in the germline V gene. With 4 bases clipped from V and 2 bases from J, the junction kept 7 bases outside the gene matches.

V gene TRBV19 combines with J gene TRBJ1-5; 7 positions agree with TRBD1. Losses at the gene ends were 5 bases for V and 1 base for J; bases not matched to a gene: 11. CDR1 and CDR2 from the germline V gene are LNHDA and SQIVND (reference sequence). The CDR3 covers 17 residues. CDR3 nucleotide sequence: TGTGCCAGTAGTGCTGGACAGGACGGCCACAGCAATCAGCCCCAGCATTTT. Translated: CASSAGQDGHSNQPQHF.

The rearrangement joins TRBV2 to TRBJ1-1; no firm D call. Trimming cost V 0 bases and J 1 base, with 9 bases left between them. CDR1 is SNHLY and CDR2 is FYNNEI in the germline V gene. This CDR3 is built from 15 residues. The CDR3 DNA is TGTGCCAGCAGTGAAGCCCCGCGGGGGAACACTGAAGCTTTCTTT. Its protein product is CASSEAPRGNTEAFF.

The chain joins TRBV6-5 to TRBJ1-2; 7 nucleotides agree with TRBD1. CDR1 is MNHEY, CDR2 SVGAGI, per germline. The V segment lost 6 bases and the J segment 0 bases; nucleotides outside the gene matches: 4. The CDR3 sequence is 14 residues long. This CDR3 is CASRRQGANYGYTF. In DNA, the CDR3 is TGTGCCAGCAGGAGACAGGGCGCTAACTATGGCTACACCTTC.

The rearrangement joins TRBV6-6 to TRBJ2-7; D might be TRBD2 (6 bases). The CDR3 runs to 14 residues. V was pared by 6 bases and J by 6 bases, with 18 bases between. CDR1 is MNHNY, CDR2 SVGAGI, per germline (reference sequence). The CDR3 region has the DNA TGTGCCAGCAGAACGCTAGCGCCCCTCGGCGAGCAGTACTTC. Its protein product is CASRTLAPLGEQYF.

V usage is TRBV4-2 and J usage is TRBJ2-7; 9 nucleotides line up with TRBD1. This CDR3 is 14 amino acids long. V dropped 4 bases and J dropped 3; count of bases not matched to a gene: 4. Per germline, CDR1 LGHNA and CDR2 YNFKEQ. The CDR3 region is CASSRQGGNYEQYF. In DNA form, the CDR3 reads TGTGCCAGCAGCCGACAGGGGGGGAACTACGAGCAGTACTTC.

J is TRBJ2-6 and V is TRBV7-3; D is unclear. The germline V gene has CDR1 SGHTA and CDR2 FQGTGA. Trimming took off 2 bases at V and 2 bases at J, with 4 bases between the two ends. This CDR3 is built from 14 residues. The DNA for the CDR3 is TGTGCCAGCAGCTTACACACTGGGGCCAACGTCCTGACTTTC. Protein sequence: CASSLHTGANVLTF.

This clone appeared a few times. The genes are TRBV7-9 and TRBJ2-7, with 7 bases lining up with TRBD2. This CDR3 is built from 13 residues. CDR1 is SEHNR, CDR2 FQNEAQ, per germline (reference sequence). The J segment lost 5 bases and the V segment lost 5 bases, leaving 6 bases of the junction unmatched. CDR3 residues: CASSVRGSDEQYF. CDR3 nucleotides: TGTGCCAGCAGCGTACGCGGGAGCGACGAGCAGTACTTC.

The rearrangement uses TRBV19 and TRBJ1-5, with a weak D call TRBD1 (5 bases). V was cut by 4 bases and J by 2 bases, with 15 bases left in between. Germline V gene lookup returns CDR1 LNHDA and CDR2 SQIVND (reference sequence). The CDR3 extends over 16 amino acids. CDR3 coding DNA: TGTGCCAGTAGTACCCCCAGGGAAGGGGGCAATCAGCCCCAGCATTTT. Its translation is CASSTPREGGNQPQHF.